The clone carrying this T cell receptor beta chain has just a few counts. What it recognizes is unknown. This entry is derived from a study of CD8 T cells in ankylosing spondylitis. The TCR beta libraries were generated through quantitative 5'-RACE incorporating molecular barcodes. Using its own MiXCR run on the 5' RACE reads, TCRdb lists one record per CDR3 protein. The sample carries about 750,000 distinct CDR3 sequences, around 17% recorded once. General observations from the study: Significantly higher representation of disease-linked clones was reported for matched ankylosing spondylitis synovial fluid. It appeared that ankylosing spondylitis blood was characterized by a TCR beta motif of under ten highly homologous variants. Disease-linked clones were found to be CD8+ and relatively rare in peripheral blood.

Germline CDR1 MNHNY, CDR2 SVGAGI (reference sequence). Trimming removed 0 bases from V and 8 bases from J; junction bases left unmatched: 3. CDR3 length: 13 residues. Specimen: blood, either unsorted or a sorted T cell fraction (not recorded which). The V and J genes are TRBV6-6 and TRBJ1-1; TRBD1 matches at 7 bases. The receptor was isolated from a male donor with ankylosing spondylitis. In DNA, the CDR3 is TGTGCCAGCAGTTACTCTCCGACAGGGGAAGCTTTCTTT. Translating gives CASSYSPTGEAFF.